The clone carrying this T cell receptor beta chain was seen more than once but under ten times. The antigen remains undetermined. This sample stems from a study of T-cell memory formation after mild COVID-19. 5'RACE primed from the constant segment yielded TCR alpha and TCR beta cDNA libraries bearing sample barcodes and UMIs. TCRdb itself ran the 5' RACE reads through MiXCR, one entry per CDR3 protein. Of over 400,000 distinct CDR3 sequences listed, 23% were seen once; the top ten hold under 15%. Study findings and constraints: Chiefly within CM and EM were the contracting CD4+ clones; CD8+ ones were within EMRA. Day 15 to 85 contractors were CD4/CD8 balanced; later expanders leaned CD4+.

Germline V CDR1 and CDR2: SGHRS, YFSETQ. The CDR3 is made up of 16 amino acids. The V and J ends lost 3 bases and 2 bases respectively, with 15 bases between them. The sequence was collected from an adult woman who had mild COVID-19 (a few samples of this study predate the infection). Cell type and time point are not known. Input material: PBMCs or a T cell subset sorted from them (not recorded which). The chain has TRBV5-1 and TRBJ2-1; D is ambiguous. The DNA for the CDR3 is TGCGCCAGCAGCTCAGTCGAGGTCTCAACCTACAATGAGCAGTTCTTC. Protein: CASSSVEVSTYNEQFF.